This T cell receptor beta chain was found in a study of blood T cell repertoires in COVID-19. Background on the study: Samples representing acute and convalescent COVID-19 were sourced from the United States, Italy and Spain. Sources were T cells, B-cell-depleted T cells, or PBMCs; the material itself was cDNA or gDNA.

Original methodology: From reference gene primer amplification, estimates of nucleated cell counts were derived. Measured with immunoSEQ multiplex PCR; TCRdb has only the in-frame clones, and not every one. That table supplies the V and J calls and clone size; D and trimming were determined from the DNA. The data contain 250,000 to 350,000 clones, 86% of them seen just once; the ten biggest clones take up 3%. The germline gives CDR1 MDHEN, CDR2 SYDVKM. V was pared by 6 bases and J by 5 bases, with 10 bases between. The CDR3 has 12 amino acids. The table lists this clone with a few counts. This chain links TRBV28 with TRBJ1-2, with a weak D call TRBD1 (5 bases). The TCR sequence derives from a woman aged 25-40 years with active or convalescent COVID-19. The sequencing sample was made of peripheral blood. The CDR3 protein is CASSDREYGYTF. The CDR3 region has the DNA TGTGCCAGCAGCGACAGAGAGTATGGCTACACCTTC.